This T cell receptor beta chain was captured in a study of radiotherapy plus CTLA-4 blockade in lung cancer. The V end lost 5 bases, the J end lost 4 bases, and 14 bases lay between the germline ends. The CDR3 loop spans 15 amino acids. CDR1 is SSHAT and CDR2 is FNYEAQ in the germline V gene (reference sequence). Using immunoSEQ multiplex PCR, the repertoire was profiled, and TCRdb retains in-frame clones only, with some absent. Of 64,000 or so clones in the sample, around 74% were seen once. The rearrangement links TRBV7-7 to TRBJ2-2, with D possibly TRBD2 on 6 matching bases. The sequence was obtained from a human donor with non-small cell lung cancer whose response to radiotherapy plus ipilimumab could not be evaluated. Material: peripheral blood, obtained from a patient treated with radiotherapy plus ipilimumab. CDR3 nucleotides: TGTGCCAGCAGCGCCATCCTGGGGGGCACCGGGGAGCTGTTTTTT. Protein product: CASSAILGGTGELFF.